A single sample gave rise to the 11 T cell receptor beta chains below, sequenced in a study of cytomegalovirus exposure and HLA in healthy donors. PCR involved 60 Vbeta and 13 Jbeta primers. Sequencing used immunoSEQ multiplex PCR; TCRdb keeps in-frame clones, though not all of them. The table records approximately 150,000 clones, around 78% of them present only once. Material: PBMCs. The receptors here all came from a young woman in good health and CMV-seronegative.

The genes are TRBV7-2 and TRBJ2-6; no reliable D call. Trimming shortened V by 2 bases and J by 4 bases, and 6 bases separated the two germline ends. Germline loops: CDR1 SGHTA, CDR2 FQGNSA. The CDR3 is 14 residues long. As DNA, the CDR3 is TGTGCCAGCAGCTTATCTGTGGGGGCCAACGTCCTGACTTTC. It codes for CASSLSVGANVLTF.

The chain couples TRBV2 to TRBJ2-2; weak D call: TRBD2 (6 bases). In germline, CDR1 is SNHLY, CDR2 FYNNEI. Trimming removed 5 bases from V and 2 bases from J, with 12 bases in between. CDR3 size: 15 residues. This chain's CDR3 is CASSITSLNTGELFF. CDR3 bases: TGTGCCAGCAGTATAACTAGCCTTAACACCGGGGAGCTGTTTTTT. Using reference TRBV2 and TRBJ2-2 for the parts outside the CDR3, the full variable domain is EPEVTQTPSHQVTQMGQEVILRCVPISNHLYFYWYRQILGQKVEFLVSFYNNEISEKSEIFDDQFSVERPDGSNFTLKIRSTKLEDSAMYFCASSITSLNTGELFFGEGSRLTVL.

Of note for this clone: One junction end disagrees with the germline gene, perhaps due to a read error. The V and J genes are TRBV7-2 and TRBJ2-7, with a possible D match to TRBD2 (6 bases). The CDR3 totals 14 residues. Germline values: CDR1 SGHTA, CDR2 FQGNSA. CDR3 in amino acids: CASSRIAEAYERYF. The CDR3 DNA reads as TGTGCCAGCAGCCGGATAGCGGAAGCCTACGAGCGGTACTTC.

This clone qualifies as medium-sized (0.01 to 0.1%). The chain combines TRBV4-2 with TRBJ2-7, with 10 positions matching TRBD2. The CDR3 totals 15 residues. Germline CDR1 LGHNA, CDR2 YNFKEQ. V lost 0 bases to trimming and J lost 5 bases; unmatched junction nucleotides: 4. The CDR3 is CASSQEAGGPNEQYF. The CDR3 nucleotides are TGTGCCAGCAGCCAAGAAGCGGGAGGGCCGAACGAGCAGTACTTC.

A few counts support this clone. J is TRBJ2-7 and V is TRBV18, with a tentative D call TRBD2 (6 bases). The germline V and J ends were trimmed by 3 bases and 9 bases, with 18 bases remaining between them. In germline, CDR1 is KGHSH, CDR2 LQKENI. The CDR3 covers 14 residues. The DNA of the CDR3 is TGTGCCAGCTCACCGGGATCCGGGAGAGAAAGGCAGTACTTC. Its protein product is CASSPGSGRERQYF.

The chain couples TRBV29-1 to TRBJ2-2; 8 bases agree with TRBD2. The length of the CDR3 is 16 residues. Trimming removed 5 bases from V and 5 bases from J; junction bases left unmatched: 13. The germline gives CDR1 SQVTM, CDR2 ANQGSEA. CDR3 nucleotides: TGCAGCGTTCTGATGGGAGCGGGAGTGTGGACCGGGGAGCTGTTTTTT. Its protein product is CSVLMGAGVWTGELFF.

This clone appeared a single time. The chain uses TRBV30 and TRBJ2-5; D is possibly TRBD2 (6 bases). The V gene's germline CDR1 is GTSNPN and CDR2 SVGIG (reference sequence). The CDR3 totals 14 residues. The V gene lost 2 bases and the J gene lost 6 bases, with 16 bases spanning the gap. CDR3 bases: TGTGCCTGGAGTCCCGGGGGACTTGGAAAGACCCAGTACTTC. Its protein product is CAWSPGGLGKTQYF.

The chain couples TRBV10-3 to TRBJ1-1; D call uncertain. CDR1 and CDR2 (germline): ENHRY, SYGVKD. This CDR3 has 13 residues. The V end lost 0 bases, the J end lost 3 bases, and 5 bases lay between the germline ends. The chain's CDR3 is CAISESRDTEAFF. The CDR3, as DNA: TGTGCCATCAGTGAGTCGAGAGACACTGAAGCTTTCTTT.

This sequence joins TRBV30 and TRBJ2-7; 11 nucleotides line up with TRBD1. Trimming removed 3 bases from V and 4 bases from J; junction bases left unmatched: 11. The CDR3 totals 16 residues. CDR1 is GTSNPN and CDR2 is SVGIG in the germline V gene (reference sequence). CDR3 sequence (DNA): TGTGCCTGGAGACCTATGGGGACAGGGGGATTTTACGAGCAGTACTTC. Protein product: CAWRPMGTGGFYEQYF.

The CDR3 loop reads CASSWGGSWEQFF. Here the CDR3 DNA reads TGTGCCAGTTCCTGGGGAGGGTCTTGGGAGCAGTTCTTC. The rearrangement joins TRBV19 to TRBJ2-1; 7 bases line up with TRBD2. The germline V gene has CDR1 LNHDA and CDR2 SQIVND (reference sequence). V dropped 8 bases and J dropped 10; count of bases not matched to a gene: 11. The CDR3 consists of 13 residues.

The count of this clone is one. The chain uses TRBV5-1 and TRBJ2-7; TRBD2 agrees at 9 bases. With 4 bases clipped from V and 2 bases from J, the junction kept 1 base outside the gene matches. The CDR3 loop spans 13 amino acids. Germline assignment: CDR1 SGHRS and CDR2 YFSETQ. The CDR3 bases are TGCGCCAGCAGCCCTAGCGGGACCTACGAGCAGTACTTC. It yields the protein CASSPSGTYEQYF.